This T cell receptor beta chain was documented in a study of blood T cell repertoires in COVID-19. Study at large: The United States, Italy and Spain supplied acute and convalescent COVID-19 samples.

As handled by the study authors: Amplification of reference gene primers provided the estimated nucleated cell counts. Measured with immunoSEQ multiplex PCR; TCRdb has only the in-frame clones, and not every one. V and J calls and clone size are those listed in that table; D and trimming were worked out from the DNA. The data contain approximately 190,000 clones, roughly 85% of them singletons. Germline CDR1 and CDR2: SGHAT and FQNNGV. J gave up 7 bases and V 3 bases, and 7 bases lay outside the gene matches. This CDR3 is 15 amino acids long. The source is a woman in her thirties with acute or convalescent COVID-19. The chain carries TRBV11-2 and TRBJ2-1; 9 bases map to TRBD2. The sequencing input was peripheral blood. CDR3 region: CASSLAGGSGNEQFF. In nucleotides, the CDR3 is TGTGCCAGCAGCTTGGCGGGAGGGTCAGGTAATGAGCAGTTCTTC.